This T cell receptor beta chain appears in the sequencing data of a study of blood T cell repertoires in COVID-19. As for the study in general: Acute and convalescent COVID-19 samples came from the United States, Italy and Spain. PBMCs, B-cell-depleted T cells, or T cells provided the cDNA or gDNA that made up the material.

The CDR3 runs 15 residues. The germline V gene encodes CDR1 LGHDT and CDR2 YNNKEL (reference sequence). Trimming removed 1 base from V and 3 bases from J; junction bases left unmatched: 5. Only in-frame clones appear in the TCRdb table, and some are missing; sequencing was by immunoSEQ multiplex PCR. The sample consists of more than 200,000 clones, over 85% of them appearing once. Enrolled through a virtual design, the participants were between roughly 18 and 90 years of age and came from roughly 22 US areas. Sequenced sample: PBMCs or T cells enriched from blood (not recorded which). This rearrangement joins TRBV3-1 (or the pseudogene TRBV3-2) to TRBJ2-7; the match to TRBD2 covers 8 bases. This clonotype was sampled from a woman aged 25-40 years with acute COVID-19. The DNA of the CDR3 is TGTGCCAGCAGCCAAGCCTCTAGCGGGTACTACGAGCAGTACTTC. Translation: CASSQASSGYYEQYF.